Below are 15 T cell receptor beta chains sequenced from a single sample in a study of PD-1 blockade in classical Hodgkin lymphoma. Relapses following autologous stem cell transplantation were seen in all patients, with brentuximab vedotin exposure varying. Libraries were prepared by immunoSEQ multiplex PCR; TCRdb keeps only in-frame clonotypes and omits some of them. The repertoire consists of about 97,000 clones, with approximately 88% occurring once and the leading ten covering more than 9%. Sequenced material: peripheral blood mononuclear cells (PBMCs), taken at baseline. Receptor source: a human donor with classical Hodgkin lymphoma.

This clone occurred once. The rearrangement uses TRBV7-2 and TRBJ2-3; maybe TRBD2 (5 bases). CDR3 length: 17 residues. Per the germline V gene, CDR1 is SGHTA and CDR2 is FQGNSA. V was shortened by 1 base and J by 0 bases, with 14 bases between the two germline ends. CDR3 sequence (DNA): TGTGCCAGCAGCTTAGAGTCTAGCTTAACTAGCACAGATACGCAGTATTTT. Translating gives CASSLESSLTSTDTQYF.

The chain carries TRBV19 and TRBJ2-2; the match to TRBD2 covers 15 bases. Germline lookup yields CDR1 LNHDA and CDR2 SQIVND (reference sequence). The CDR3 totals 18 residues. With 5 bases clipped from V and 5 bases from J, the junction kept 9 bases outside the gene matches. The CDR3 here is CASSRGLAGGRRTGELFF. CDR3 coding DNA: TGTGCCAGTAGTCGAGGACTAGCGGGAGGGCGTAGAACCGGGGAGCTGTTTTTT.

The chain has TRBV7-2 and TRBJ2-7; D may be TRBD1 (5 bases). The CDR3 is 12 residues long. Germline assignment: CDR1 SGHTA and CDR2 FQGNSA. Trimming took off 5 bases at V and 3 bases at J, with 8 bases between the two ends. The CDR3 loop reads CASSKDSYEQYF. As DNA, the CDR3 is TGTGCCAGCAGCAAAGACAGCTACGAGCAGTACTTC.

In this sample, this clone turned up once. The rearrangement links TRBV9 to TRBJ2-5, with TRBD2 identical over 13 bases. Unmatched junction bases numbered 7, after V lost 4 bases and J lost 4 bases. CDR3 size: 16 residues. Germline-derived CDR1 and CDR2 are SGDLS and YYNGEE. This CDR3 is CASSPRLAGGGETQYF. CDR3 coding DNA: TGTGCCAGCAGCCCCCGACTAGCGGGAGGCGGAGAGACCCAGTACTTC.

The chain has TRBV19 and TRBJ2-6; D is perhaps TRBD1 (6 bases). The germline V and J ends were trimmed by 3 bases and 1 base, with 13 bases remaining between them. CDR3 length: 17 residues. Germline assignment: CDR1 LNHDA and CDR2 SQIVND (reference sequence). Here the CDR3 reads CASSMGADGSGANVLTF. The CDR3 DNA follows: TGTGCCAGTAGTATGGGGGCCGACGGGTCTGGGGCCAACGTCCTGACTTTC.

The CDR3 spells CASSQDGPPDRTENSNQPQHF. DNA of the CDR3: TGCGCCAGCAGCCAAGATGGGCCCCCGGACAGAACGGAGAATAGCAATCAGCCCCAGCATTTT. The rearrangement links TRBV4-1 to TRBJ1-5; TRBD1 might be the D (6 bases). The CDR3 length is 21 residues. Germline-derived CDR1 and CDR2 are MGHRA and YSYEKL. Deletions cut 0 bases from V and 0 bases from J, with 24 bases between.

By sample share, this clone is medium-sized. V gene TRBV4-3 combines with J gene TRBJ2-2; D is uncertain. Germline V gene data show CDR1 as LGHNA and CDR2 as YSLEER. The germline V and J ends were trimmed by 6 bases and 6 bases, with 11 bases remaining between them. The CDR3 consists of 13 residues. The DNA for the CDR3 is TGCGCCAGCAGTTTGGGGTGGTCCGGGGAGCTGTTTTTT. Protein sequence: CASSLGWSGELFF.

This clone occurred once. The rearrangement links TRBV11-1 to TRBJ2-1; 7 nucleotides line up with TRBD2. There are 16 residues in the CDR3. In germline, CDR1 is SGHAT, CDR2 FQDESV (reference sequence). Germline trimming cut 1 base from V and 5 bases from J; bases unmatched to any gene: 8. Here the CDR3 reads CASSLVGGRGDNEQFF. The CDR3, as DNA: TGTGCCAGCAGCTTAGTGGGCGGGAGAGGCGACAATGAGCAGTTCTTC.

The gene calls are TRBV15 and TRBJ2-7; TRBD1 matches at 10 bases. Germline lookup yields CDR1 LNHNV and CDR2 YYDKDF (reference sequence). V gave up 4 bases and J gave up 7 bases; unmatched junction bases: 10. The CDR3 runs to 15 residues. The CDR3 sequence is CATSKPGQGTPEQYF. CDR3 nucleotide sequence: TGTGCCACCAGCAAACCGGGACAGGGGACTCCGGAGCAGTACTTC. The variable domain in full, completed from reference TRBV15 and TRBJ2-7, reads DAMVIQNPRYQVTQFGKPVTLSCSQTLNHNVMYWYQQKSSQAPKLLFHYYDKDFNNEADTPDNFQSRRPNTSFCFLDIRSPGLGDTAMYLCATSKPGQGTPEQYFGPGTRLTVT.

V usage is TRBV5-1 and J usage is TRBJ2-2; 7 bases align to TRBD1. Germline V gene lookup returns CDR1 SGHRS and CDR2 YFSETQ. V gave up 0 bases and J gave up 5 bases; unmatched junction bases: 4. The CDR3 spans 15 residues. Written as DNA, the CDR3 is TGCGCCAGCAGCTTGGAACTGACAGGGACCGGGGAGCTGTTTTTT. Its protein is CASSLELTGTGELFF.

The rearrangement links TRBV19 to TRBJ1-1; D is undetermined. The CDR3 loop spans 13 amino acids. The ends were cut back, 3 bases at V and 2 bases at J, with 7 bases in the middle. Germline values: CDR1 LNHDA, CDR2 SQIVND (reference sequence). The CDR3 region has the DNA TGTGCCAGTAGTATTTCCAGCAACACTGAAGCTTTCTTT. It codes for CASSISSNTEAFF.

This clone is labeled medium-sized. This chain joins TRBV7-6 and TRBJ2-7; 10 positions match TRBD2. Trimming at V came to 4 bases and at J to 7 bases, leaving 7 bases not matched to a gene. The CDR3 extends over 14 amino acids. The germline CDR1 and CDR2 sequences are SGHVS and FNYEAQ. The CDR3: CASSSQREGREQYF. The CDR3 nucleotides read TGTGCCAGCAGCTCACAGCGGGAGGGCCGGGAGCAGTACTTC.

The chain is built from TRBV5-1 and TRBJ2-5, with D maybe TRBD1 (5 bases). The germline CDR1 and CDR2 sequences are SGHRS and YFSETQ. CDR3 size: 14 residues. Trimming shortened V by 3 bases and J by 1 base, and 10 bases separated the two germline ends. For the CDR3, the DNA is TGCGCCAGCAGCTGGCAGGGCGCCCAAGAGACCCAGTACTTC. Translating gives CASSWQGAQETQYF.

This chain joins TRBV19 and TRBJ2-1, with 11 bases identical to TRBD1. V shed 4 bases, J shed 7 bases, and the junction held 3 bases outside the gene matches. Germline CDR1 reads LNHDA; CDR2 reads SQIVND (reference sequence). This CDR3 has 14 amino acids. CDR3 DNA sequence: TGTGCCAGTAGTACGGGACAGGGGGTAAATGAGCAGTTCTTC. This codes for CASSTGQGVNEQFF.

The rearrangement joins TRBV6-1 to TRBJ2-7; D remains ambiguous. CDR1 MNHNS and CDR2 SASEGT come from the germline V gene. The CDR3 is made up of 13 amino acids. V lost 5 bases and J lost 3, with 11 bases in between. CDR3 nucleotide sequence: TGTGCCAGCAGTCGGACGGACGACTACGAGCAGTACTTC. Its protein is CASSRTDDYEQYF.